The 27 T cell receptor beta chains reported below all come from one sample, sequenced in a study of glioma-infiltrating T cells after dendritic cell vaccination. Repertoires were generated with immunoSEQ multiplex PCR, while TCRdb's copy carries only in-frame clones and drops some. There are approximately 50,000 clones in the sample; 75% to 90% occur only once, and 5.3% lies in the top ten. Time point defined: after dendritic cell vaccination, including at tumor progression/relapse. The material was blood, obtained after dendritic cell vaccination. The receptors shown here come from a human donor with glioblastoma.

This chain joins TRBV6-6 and TRBJ1-1; TRBD1 matches 7 bases. Trimming took 7 bases from V and 4 from J; bases not matched to a gene: 9. The germline CDR1 and CDR2 sequences are MNHNY and SVGAGI (reference sequence). This CDR3 spans 14 amino acids. The CDR3 reads CASNHRGFGTEAFF. In nucleotides, the CDR3 is TGTGCCAGCAATCACAGGGGATTTGGCACTGAAGCTTTCTTT.

The chain combines TRBV19 with TRBJ2-1, with unresolved D. Germline V gene lookup returns CDR1 LNHDA and CDR2 SQIVND (reference sequence). V was cut by 5 bases and J by 15 bases, with 11 bases left in between. The CDR3 is made up of 10 amino acids. CDR3 bases: TGTGCCAGTAGTCCCGGTAATCCGTTCTTC. Encoded protein: CASSPGNPFF.

The V gene is TRBV28, the J gene TRBJ1-3; D is undetermined. Deletions cut 8 bases from V and 9 bases from J, with 17 bases between. The CDR3 length is 13 residues. Germline V gives CDR1 MDHEN, CDR2 SYDVKM. The CDR3 loop is CASVPGSPATIYF. The CDR3 DNA is TGTGCCAGCGTACCAGGCTCCCCGGCCACCATATATTTT. The variable domain in full, completed from reference TRBV28 and TRBJ1-3, reads DVKVTQSSRYLVKRTGEKVFLECVQDMDHENMFWYRQDPGLGLRLIYFSYDVKMKEKGDIPEGYSVSREKKERFSLILESASTNQTSMYLCASVPGSPATIYFGEGSWLTVV.

This clone is medium-sized (0.01 to 0.1%) in the sample. CDR3 coding DNA: TGTGCCAGCAGTTACCGACTAGCGGACTCGTCCTACGAGCAGTACTTC. This translates into CASSYRLADSSYEQYF. The chain recombines TRBV6-5 with TRBJ2-7; TRBD2 matches 9 bases. Germline lookup yields CDR1 MNHEY and CDR2 SVGAGI. Trimming at V came to 2 bases and at J to 1 base, leaving 6 bases not matched to a gene. The CDR3 length is 16 residues.

The J gene is TRBJ2-1, the V gene TRBV9; 13 bases map to TRBD2. The V gene's germline CDR1 is SGDLS and CDR2 YYNGEE. J was trimmed by 6 bases and V by 0 bases; bases with no gene match: 3. The CDR3 has 16 residues. CDR3 loop: CASSVEGTSGTNEQFF. In DNA, the CDR3 is TGTGCCAGCAGCGTAGAAGGGACTAGCGGGACCAATGAGCAGTTCTTC.

This clone was recorded only once. The chain uses TRBV5-6 and TRBJ1-4; TRBD1 might be the D (5 bases). Trimming shortened V by 4 bases and J by 6 bases, and 13 bases separated the two germline ends. The CDR3 has 14 residues. Germline CDR1 is SGHDT and CDR2 is YYEEEE. CDR3 coding DNA: TGTGCCAGCAGCAAGGGGCGACTAGATGAAAAACTGTTTTTT. It codes for CASSKGRLDEKLFF. Looking up the rest from reference TRBV5-6 and TRBJ1-4 gives the full variable domain: DAGVTQSPTHLIKTRGQQVTLRCSPKSGHDTVSWYQQALGQGPQFIFQYYEEEERQRGNFPDRFSGHQFPNYSSELNVNALLLGDSALYLCASSKGRLDEKLFFGSGTQLSVL.

The chain couples TRBV30 to TRBJ1-1, with no clear D. The CDR3 spans 15 residues. The germline gives CDR1 GTSNPN, CDR2 SVGIG (reference sequence). Trimming cost V 4 bases and J 4 bases, with 19 bases left between them. The CDR3 spells CAWTRIRSLSTEAFF. In DNA, the CDR3 is TGTGCCTGGACCAGAATCAGGTCCCTGAGCACTGAAGCTTTCTTT.

This chain joins TRBV7-6 and TRBJ2-7; 11 bases line up with TRBD2. Trimming cost V 6 bases and J 3 bases; bases outside gene matches: 4. This CDR3 spans 14 amino acids. Germline CDR1 and CDR2: SGHVS and FNYEAQ. In DNA form, the CDR3 reads TGTGCCAGCAGTCATAGCGGGGGGGTCTACGAGCAGTACTTC. Translating gives CASSHSGGVYEQYF.

The chain recombines TRBV27 with TRBJ2-7, with 12 bases matching TRBD2. Trimming at V came to 5 bases and at J to 6 bases, leaving 11 bases not matched to a gene. The CDR3 loop spans 16 amino acids. Germline V gene sequence: CDR1 MNHEY, CDR2 SMNVEV (reference sequence). This chain's CDR3 is CASSPLTSGRPGEQYF. The CDR3, as DNA: TGTGCCAGCAGTCCCCTGACTAGCGGGAGACCGGGCGAGCAGTACTTC.

The chain uses TRBV30 and TRBJ2-7; 7 bases are a match to TRBD2. This CDR3 is 17 amino acids long. Germline trimming cut 0 bases from V and 4 bases from J; bases unmatched to any gene: 15. Germline-derived CDR1 and CDR2 are GTSNPN and SVGIG (reference sequence). The CDR3 here is CAWSVRPSGLVLYEQYF. The CDR3 coding sequence is TGTGCCTGGAGTGTAAGACCTAGCGGATTAGTACTGTACGAGCAGTACTTC. Full variable domain (missing parts from reference TRBV30 and TRBJ2-7): SQTIHQWPATLVQPVGSPLSLECTVEGTSNPNLYWYRQAAGRGLQLLFYSVGIGQISSEVPQNLSASRPQDRQFILSSKKLLLSDSGFYLCAWSVRPSGLVLYEQYFGPGTRLTVT.

V usage is TRBV5-4 and J usage is TRBJ2-3, with D maybe TRBD1 (6 bases). Germline CDR1 is SGHNT and CDR2 is YYREEE (reference sequence). The V end lost 1 base, the J end lost 4 bases, and 16 bases lay between the germline ends. The CDR3 has 16 residues. This chain's CDR3 is CASSLLLGADADTQYF. The CDR3 region has the DNA TGTGCCAGCAGCTTGTTGCTGGGGGCTGACGCAGATACGCAGTATTTT.

The CDR3 loop is CASSPRESWGEQYF. CDR3 DNA: TGTGCCAGCAGCCCTAGGGAGTCCTGGGGCGAGCAGTACTTC. V gene TRBV4-2 combines with J gene TRBJ2-7; a weak D match, TRBD2 (5 bases). Deletions cut 4 bases from V and 6 bases from J, with 16 bases between. Germline lookup yields CDR1 LGHNA and CDR2 YNFKEQ. CDR3 length: 14 residues.

The V and J genes are TRBV19 and TRBJ1-2; weak D call: TRBD1 (6 bases). V gave up 4 bases and J gave up 8 bases, with 11 bases separating them. The CDR3 loop spans 12 amino acids. Germline lookup yields CDR1 LNHDA and CDR2 SQIVND (reference sequence). The CDR3 protein is CASSNLGQGYTF. CDR3 in DNA: TGTGCCAGTAGTAACCTCGGACAGGGCTACACCTTC.

The chain employs TRBV4-1 and TRBJ1-1; 8 nucleotides match TRBD1. This CDR3 contains 15 residues. V dropped 4 bases and J dropped 6; count of bases not matched to a gene: 10. Germline CDR1 and CDR2: MGHRA and YSYEKL. This chain's CDR3 is CASSRIGQGQPEAFF. CDR3 bases: TGCGCCAGCAGCCGAATTGGACAGGGACAGCCTGAAGCTTTCTTT.

The chain links TRBV5-1 to TRBJ2-2, with 8 bases aligning to TRBD1. Trimming at V came to 4 bases and at J to 3 bases, leaving 5 bases not matched to a gene. Germline-derived CDR1 and CDR2 are SGHRS and YFSETQ. The CDR3 covers 15 residues. For the CDR3, the DNA is TGCGCCAGCAGCCGCGACAGGGGTTACACCGGGGAGCTGTTTTTT. Amino acids: CASSRDRGYTGELFF.

The sample holds a few counts of this clone. The chain uses TRBV7-2 and TRBJ2-7; possibly TRBD1 for D (6 bases). There are 14 residues in the CDR3. Trimming cost V 3 bases and J 7 bases, with 16 bases left between them. Germline V gene data show CDR1 as SGHTA and CDR2 as FQGNSA. For the CDR3, the DNA is TGTGCCAGCAGCTTTTCGAGACCCCAGGGGGAGCAGTACTTC. It translates to CASSFSRPQGEQYF.

V is TRBV4-3 and J is TRBJ2-1, with D maybe TRBD2 (6 bases). Germline V gives CDR1 LGHNA, CDR2 YSLEER. Trimming stripped 1 base from V and 4 bases from J, with 14 bases between. The CDR3 consists of 16 residues. The chain's CDR3 is CASSQVMEGKYNEQFF. Written as DNA, the CDR3 is TGCGCCAGCAGCCAAGTTATGGAGGGGAAATACAATGAGCAGTTCTTC.

This chain connects TRBV10-3 to TRBJ2-3; D may be TRBD1 (5 bases). Trimming stripped 1 base from V and 0 bases from J, with 17 bases between. There are 18 residues in the CDR3. Germline-derived CDR1 and CDR2 are ENHRY and SYGVKD. Here the CDR3 reads CAISEFQSAAGSTDTQYF. CDR3 coding DNA: TGTGCCATCAGTGAGTTTCAGAGTGCGGCAGGGAGCACAGATACGCAGTATTTT.

The CDR3 DNA sequence: TGTGCCAGCAGCCAAGCGGTTGAAGCTTTCTTT. Translated: CASSQAVEAFF. The chain is built from TRBV14 and TRBJ1-1; no definite D call. The CDR3 is 11 amino acids. Per germline, CDR1 SGHDN and CDR2 FVKESK. The V end lost 1 base, the J end lost 7 bases, and 4 bases lay between the germline ends.

The rearrangement joins TRBV27 to TRBJ1-4; maybe TRBD1 (6 bases). The V gene's germline CDR1 is MNHEY and CDR2 SMNVEV (reference sequence). Between the trimmed V and J ends, which lost 5 bases and 8 bases, there was a span of 21 bases. The CDR3 extends over 16 amino acids. CDR3 amino acids: CASSPLFSTGSEKLFF. As DNA, the CDR3 is TGTGCCAGCAGTCCCCTCTTCTCCACAGGGAGCGAAAAACTGTTTTTT.

The rearrangement joins TRBV27 to TRBJ1-1; no reliable D call. Per germline, CDR1 MNHEY and CDR2 SMNVEV (reference sequence). The CDR3 covers 15 residues. Trimming pared 3 bases from V and 0 bases from J, leaving 11 bases between. The CDR3, as DNA: TGTGCCAGCAGTTTTTCCTCTACAGTGAACACTGAAGCTTTCTTT. It yields the protein CASSFSSTVNTEAFF.

V gene TRBV13 combines with J gene TRBJ2-1, with a possible D match to TRBD1 (5 bases). The CDR3 is made up of 17 amino acids. The germline V gene has CDR1 PRHDT and CDR2 FYEKMQ (reference sequence). Deletions cut 0 bases from V and 10 bases from J, with 22 bases between. The CDR3: CASSLGQEISIGVEQFF. The DNA of the CDR3 is TGTGCCAGCAGCTTAGGACAGGAGATTTCCATAGGGGTGGAGCAGTTCTTC.

J is TRBJ2-4 and V is TRBV7-2, with TRBD2 identical over 7 bases. Trimming took 4 bases from V and 4 from J; bases not matched to a gene: 10. In germline, CDR1 is SGHTA, CDR2 FQGNSA. This CDR3 contains 16 residues. The DNA of the CDR3 is TGTGCCAGCAGCTCTACGGGTTCGCGGGGGAAAAACATTCAGTACTTC. Translated: CASSSTGSRGKNIQYF.

The rearrangement uses TRBV30 and TRBJ2-7, with 9 bases identical to TRBD1. This CDR3 contains 11 residues. Per germline, CDR1 GTSNPN and CDR2 SVGIG (reference sequence). V was pared by 8 bases and J by 5 bases, with 4 bases of the junction left unmatched. The CDR3 spells CAGWDRDEQYF. CDR3 sequence (DNA): TGTGCCGGGTGGGACAGGGACGAGCAGTACTTC. Variable domain in full (rest from reference TRBV30 and TRBJ2-7): SQTIHQWPATLVQPVGSPLSLECTVEGTSNPNLYWYRQAAGRGLQLLFYSVGIGQISSEVPQNLSASRPQDRQFILSSKKLLLSDSGFYLCAGWDRDEQYFGPGTRLTVT.

The chain uses TRBV7-9 and TRBJ1-1; the D gene is possibly TRBD1 (5 bases). Germline loops: CDR1 SEHNR, CDR2 FQNEAQ (reference sequence). The CDR3 loop spans 11 amino acids. V shed 11 bases and J shed 3 bases, with 10 bases lying between them. The CDR3 DNA reads as TGTGCCTTCAAAGGGGACACTGAAGCTTTCTTT. It is translated as CAFKGDTEAFF.

The CDR3 region is CASSRPGQRFYGYTF. CDR3 in DNA: TGTGCCAGCAGTCGACCGGGACAGCGATTCTATGGCTACACCTTC. The V gene is TRBV6-6, the J gene TRBJ1-2, with 7 bases identical to TRBD1. The V gene's germline CDR1 is MNHNY and CDR2 SVGAGI (reference sequence). This CDR3 is 15 amino acids long. The ends lost 5 bases at V and 4 bases at J; junction bases unmatched: 10.

The chain employs TRBV9 and TRBJ1-1; 7 bases align to TRBD1. From germline, CDR1 is SGDLS and CDR2 YYNGEE. Trimming took 0 bases from V and 6 from J; bases not matched to a gene: 2. CDR3 length: 13 amino acids. CDR3: CASSVEGGSEAFF. The CDR3 nucleotides read TGTGCCAGCAGCGTAGAAGGGGGCTCTGAAGCTTTCTTT.